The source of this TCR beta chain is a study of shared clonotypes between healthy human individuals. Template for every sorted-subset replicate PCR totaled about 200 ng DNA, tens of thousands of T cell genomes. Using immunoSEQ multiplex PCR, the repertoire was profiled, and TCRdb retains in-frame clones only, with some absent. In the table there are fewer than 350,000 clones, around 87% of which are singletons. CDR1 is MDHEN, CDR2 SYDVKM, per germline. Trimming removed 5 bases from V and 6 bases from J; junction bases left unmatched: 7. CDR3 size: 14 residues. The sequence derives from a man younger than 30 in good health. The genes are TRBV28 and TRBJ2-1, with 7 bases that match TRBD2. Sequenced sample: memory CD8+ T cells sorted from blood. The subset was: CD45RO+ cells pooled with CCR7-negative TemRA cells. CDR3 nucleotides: TGTGCCAGCAGTCGGCTAGCGGAGGGCAATGAGCAGTTCTTC. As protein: CASSRLAEGNEQFF.